This passage covers 14 T cell receptor beta chains from one sample sequenced in a study of T cell repertoires in cytomegalovirus infection. These receptors' targets are unknown. TCRdb used MiXCR to reprocess the reads, holding one entry per CDR3 protein. The table has approximately 350,000 distinct CDR3 sequences, roughly a third seen once; the top ten hold roughly 13%. The source material was cultured PBMCs, sampled from culture after CMV antigen stimulation. The receptors were sampled from a human donor in good health (CMV status not recorded). Some clones in this sample may be carry-over from other donors' samples.

This clonotype was counted between two and nine times. CDR3 nucleotide sequence: TGTGCCAGCAGCTTAGCCCCGGGACAGGCGGTCTATGGCTACACCTTC. This encodes CASSLAPGQAVYGYTF. The chain carries TRBV7-2 and TRBJ1-2; 8 bases fit TRBD1. CDR1 is SGHTA, CDR2 FQGNSA, per germline. Trimming cost V 0 bases and J 4 bases; bases outside gene matches: 7. The CDR3 is made up of 16 amino acids. Based on the CDR3 plus reference TRBV7-2 and TRBJ1-2, the full variable domain is GAGVSQSPSNKVTEKGKDVELRCDPISGHTALYWYRQSLGQGLEFLIYFQGNSAPDKSGLPSDRFSAERTGGSVSTLTIQRTQQEDSAVYLCASSLAPGQAVYGYTFGSGTRLTVV.

V is TRBV28 and J is TRBJ2-2; 9 bases align to TRBD1. V shed 1 base and J 4 bases; nucleotides not matched to a gene: 4. CDR3 length: 16 residues. Germline CDR1 and CDR2: MDHEN and SYDVKM. In nucleotides, the CDR3 is TGTGCCAGCAGTTTATTGGGACAGGGTACCACCGGGGAGCTGTTTTTT. As protein: CASSLLGQGTTGELFF.

The J gene is TRBJ1-2, the V gene TRBV18; 9 nucleotides line up with TRBD1. Germline CDR1 is KGHSH and CDR2 is LQKENI. Losses at the gene ends were 3 bases for V and 3 bases for J; bases not matched to a gene: 20. The CDR3 loop spans 20 amino acids. CDR3 bases: TGTGCCAGCTCACCTAACCCCCCCTCTGTCACGGGACAGGGATACTATGGCTACACCTTC. Its protein product is CASSPNPPSVTGQGYYGYTF.

The V and J genes are TRBV20-1 and TRBJ2-1; D is possibly TRBD2 (6 bases). The V gene's germline CDR1 is DFQATT and CDR2 SNEGSKA (reference sequence). This CDR3 has 12 residues. Trimming shortened V by 2 bases and J by 9 bases, and 11 bases separated the two germline ends. CDR3 residues: CSARIDGSEQFF. CDR3 sequence (DNA): TGCAGTGCTAGAATCGACGGGAGTGAGCAGTTCTTC.

This clonotype has just a few counts. This chain links TRBV14 with TRBJ1-1; D is ambiguous. V lost 5 bases and J 5 bases, leaving 15 bases between the germline ends. Germline V gene lookup returns CDR1 SGHDN and CDR2 FVKESK. The CDR3 is 14 residues long. CDR3 sequence reads: CASSKTFLGTEAFF. The CDR3 DNA follows: TGTGCCAGCAGCAAGACCTTCTTGGGTACTGAAGCTTTCTTT.

The chain joins TRBV19 to TRBJ2-3; 10 nucleotides line up with TRBD2. Germline CDR1 and CDR2: LNHDA and SQIVND (reference sequence). The CDR3 consists of 19 residues. Unmatched junction bases numbered 18, after V lost 5 bases and J lost 4 bases. CDR3 nucleotides: TGTGCCAGTAGTCTCTATGGTGGTAGCGGGAGGCCGGGAGCAGATACGCAGTATTTT. The encoded protein is CASSLYGGSGRPGADTQYF.

The chain combines TRBV7-2 with TRBJ2-7; 8 nucleotides agree with TRBD2. The CDR3 has 13 amino acids. The germline V gene has CDR1 SGHTA and CDR2 FQGNSA. J gave up 4 bases and V 5 bases, and 4 bases lay outside the gene matches. The CDR3 spells CASSTRLAYEQYF. The DNA of the CDR3 is TGTGCCAGCAGCACTCGACTAGCGTACGAGCAGTACTTC.

The J gene is TRBJ1-2, the V gene TRBV28, with D possibly TRBD1 on 5 matching bases. V was shortened by 2 bases and J by 8 bases, with 12 bases between the two germline ends. CDR1 MDHEN and CDR2 SYDVKM come from the germline V gene. The CDR3 extends over 13 amino acids. CDR3 DNA sequence: TGTGCCAGCAGTTTAAGGGGACCAAAGGGCTACACCTTC. Amino acids: CASSLRGPKGYTF.

CDR3 protein: CASSQEQGLNTEAFF. The DNA for the CDR3 is TGCGCCAGCAGCCAAGAACAGGGTTTGAACACTGAAGCTTTCTTT. V is TRBV4-3 and J is TRBJ1-1; TRBD1 might be the D (6 bases). CDR3 length equals 15 residues. Germline CDR1 and CDR2: LGHNA and YSLEER. V shed 0 bases and J shed 0 bases, with 8 bases lying between them.

The CDR3 protein is CASSLGREYHEQYF. The DNA of the CDR3 is TGTGCCAGCAGTTTGGGGCGGGAGTACCACGAGCAGTACTTC. The chain uses TRBV27 and TRBJ2-7; TRBD2 matches at 7 bases. The CDR3 has 14 amino acids. J gave up 5 bases and V 3 bases, and 7 bases lay outside the gene matches. Per the germline V gene, CDR1 is MNHEY and CDR2 is SMNVEV (reference sequence).

This clonotype was seen a few times. This chain joins TRBV11-2 and TRBJ2-1; 11 positions match TRBD2. In germline, CDR1 is SGHAT, CDR2 FQNNGV. Losses at the gene ends were 1 base for V and 10 bases for J; bases not matched to a gene: 3. The CDR3 totals 14 residues. CDR3 residues: CASSLGLAGREQFF. The CDR3 DNA follows: TGTGCCAGCAGCTTAGGACTAGCGGGACGAGAGCAGTTCTTC.

In the case of this clonotype: The junction departs from germline at one end; a sequencing error may be responsible. This chain links TRBV11-2 with TRBJ2-1; TRBD2 agrees at 11 bases. Per the germline V gene, CDR1 is SGHAT and CDR2 is FQNNGV. The CDR3 extends over 16 amino acids. CDR3 residues: CPSSFTSGSVYNEQFF. As DNA, the CDR3 is TGTCCCAGCAGCTTCACTAGCGGGAGTGTTTACAATGAGCAGTTCTTC.

V gene TRBV20-1 combines with J gene TRBJ2-1, with 16 bases aligning to TRBD2. The CDR3 sequence is 15 residues long. With V trimmed by 3 bases and J by 10 bases, 6 bases remained unmatched. CDR1 is DFQATT, CDR2 SNEGSKA, per germline (reference sequence). As DNA, the CDR3 is TGCAGTGCTAGGGGACTAGCGGGAGGGCCAGGGGAGCAGTTCTTC. Amino acids: CSARGLAGGPGEQFF.

The chain combines TRBV4-3 with TRBJ2-1; D remains ambiguous. The CDR3 length is 14 residues. Germline V lookup: CDR1 LGHNA, CDR2 YSLEER. Trimming removed 0 bases at V and 9 bases at J, with 12 bases between. The CDR3 region is CASSQDRGNLEQFF. The CDR3 DNA is TGCGCCAGCAGCCAAGATCGCGGTAACCTTGAGCAGTTCTTC.